Presented here are 13 T cell receptor beta chains from one specimen sequenced in a study of blood T cell repertoires in COVID-19. Profiling relied on immunoSEQ multiplex PCR, and the TCRdb table lists in-frame clones only, not all of them. This table holds some 240,000 clones, roughly 81% found once. The sample taken for sequencing was peripheral blood. The receptors come from a woman older than 75 with COVID-19, enrolled during active disease.

CDR3 residues: CASSHTTGDYGYTF. CDR3 bases: TGTGCCAGCAGCCACACGACAGGGGACTATGGCTACACCTTC. The J gene is TRBJ1-2, the V gene TRBV4-2, with 8 bases matching TRBD1. CDR3 length: 14 amino acids. The J segment lost 3 bases and the V segment lost 3 bases, leaving 3 bases of the junction unmatched. Germline V gives CDR1 LGHNA, CDR2 YNFKEQ.

The rearrangement links TRBV19 to TRBJ2-1; D remains unclear. The V end lost 6 bases, the J end lost 4 bases, and 7 bases lay between the germline ends. The CDR3 contains 12 residues. CDR1 LNHDA and CDR2 SQIVND come from the germline V gene (reference sequence). Here the CDR3 reads CASSGVYNEQFF. The DNA of the CDR3 is TGTGCCAGTAGCGGAGTTTACAATGAGCAGTTCTTC.

The chain employs TRBV10-3 and TRBJ2-4, with 13 positions matching TRBD2. Germline CDR1 is ENHRY and CDR2 is SYGVKD. The V gene end was trimmed by 6 bases and the J gene end by 0 bases; junction bases not matched to a gene: 8. The CDR3 is 18 amino acids. The CDR3 protein is CAISPGTSGALAKNIQYF. CDR3 DNA: TGTGCCATCAGCCCCGGGACTAGCGGGGCTTTAGCCAAAAACATTCAGTACTTC.

The V and J genes are TRBV28 and TRBJ1-5; TRBD1 matches 7 bases. The CDR3 length is 14 residues. Trimming removed 5 bases from V and 7 bases from J; junction bases left unmatched: 8. CDR1 is MDHEN, CDR2 SYDVKM, per germline. This chain's CDR3 is CASSLDRSDQPQHF. CDR3 in DNA: TGTGCCAGCAGTCTGGACAGGTCGGACCAGCCCCAGCATTTT.

The J gene is TRBJ1-2, the V gene TRBV9; D remains unclear. Per germline, CDR1 SGDLS and CDR2 YYNGEE. Trimming took 5 bases from V and 4 from J, leaving 6 bases between them. CDR3 size: 11 residues. The DNA of the CDR3 is TGTGCCAGCAGTAAGAGCTATGGCTACACCTTC. This gives the protein CASSKSYGYTF.

The rearrangement joins TRBV12-3 or TRBV12-4 to TRBJ1-2; D not resolved. The ends were cut back, 4 bases at V and 6 bases at J, with 12 bases in the middle. This CDR3 has 13 residues. The CDR3 reads CASSYSIEDGYTF. The CDR3, as DNA: TGTGCCAGCAGTTATAGTATTGAGGATGGCTACACCTTC.

This rearrangement joins TRBV11-2 to TRBJ1-6; possibly TRBD1 for D (5 bases). CDR3 length: 15 residues. Trimming removed 2 bases at V and 5 bases at J, with 10 bases between. CDR1 SGHAT and CDR2 FQNNGV come from the germline V gene. CDR3 nucleotides: TGTGCCAGCAGCTTACAGGGCGGTGATAATTCACCCCTCCACTTT. Amino acid sequence: CASSLQGGDNSPLHF.

The rearrangement joins TRBV6-4 to TRBJ1-2; no definite D call. Germline-derived CDR1 and CDR2 are MRHNA and SNTAGT. V was pared by 10 bases and J by 2 bases, with 11 bases between. CDR3 length: 12 residues. The DNA for the CDR3 is TGTGCCACCCGGGATAGCAACTATGGCTACACCTTC. Residues: CATRDSNYGYTF.

V gene TRBV7-2 combines with J gene TRBJ1-3; the match to TRBD1 covers 8 bases. The CDR3 runs to 13 residues. V lost 5 bases, J lost 6 bases, and 3 bases stayed unmatched. Germline CDR1 SGHTA, CDR2 FQGNSA. Written as DNA, the CDR3 is TGTGCCAGCAGCCTCAGGGGGCAAAACACCATATATTTT. Translating it yields CASSLRGQNTIYF.

This clone has more than one count but fewer than ten. This chain uses TRBV7-5 with TRBJ2-5; the D call of TRBD1 is as the table states it, not checked on the DNA. TRBV7-5 is shown as a pseudogene. This CDR3 comprises 16 residues. In nucleotides, the CDR3 is TGTGCCAGAAGCTCAGCACGGGACAGGGAGGAAGAGACCCAGTACTTC. Translation: CARSSARDREEETQYF.

The V call is TRBV7-2, the J call TRBJ2-4; D remains unclear. CDR1 is SGHTA and CDR2 is FQGNSA in the germline V gene. This CDR3 contains 14 residues. Trimming took 2 bases from V and 5 from J, leaving 10 bases between them. The CDR3 nucleotides are TGTGCCAGCAGCTTACTTCCGGCGGAAAACATTCAGTACTTC. It specifies CASSLLPAENIQYF.

This chain uses TRBV28 with TRBJ1-5, with D perhaps matching TRBD1 (5 bases). V lost 4 bases, J lost 3 bases, and 13 bases lay in between. CDR1 is MDHEN and CDR2 is SYDVKM in the germline V gene. The CDR3 contains 15 residues. In nucleotides, the CDR3 is TGTGCCAGCAGTTGGGGGACTGGGTCCAATCAGCCCCAGCATTTT. This codes for CASSWGTGSNQPQHF.

This clone has a single count. The chain is built from TRBV9 and TRBJ2-7; TRBD1 matches at 7 bases. The CDR3 extends over 14 amino acids. With V trimmed by 0 bases and J by 0 bases, 0 bases remained unmatched. The V gene's germline CDR1 is SGDLS and CDR2 YYNGEE. CDR3 coding DNA: TGTGCCAGCAGCGTAGAGGGGGCCTCCTACGAGCAGTACTTC. It is translated as CASSVEGASYEQYF.